This is a list of T cell receptor beta chains from one sample in a study of beta chain features in type 1 diabetes. This table comes from immunoSEQ multiplex PCR, and its TCRdb copy is limited to in-frame clones, with some not included. The profile shows 200,000 to 300,000 clones, about a fifth of them singletons. Sequenced material: naive CD4+ T cells from blood. These receptors all come from a woman in her thirties or forties with type 1 diabetes. CDR3s include the opening cysteine and the closing phenylalanine or tryptophan.

CDR3: CATSRDPTGGETQYF
V: TRBV15
length: 15

CDR3: CASSGVRNTSNQPQHF
V: TRBV9
length: 16

CDR3: CAWTLGGPNQPQHF
V: TRBV30
length: 14

CDR3: CASSQDPGNQPQHF
V: TRBV4-1
length: 14

CDR3: CASAQGANNQPQHF
V: TRBV18
length: 14

CDR3: CASSSRGDSYEQYF
V: TRBV9
length: 14

CDR3: CASREGGQVISYEQYF
V: TRBV7-2
length: 16

CDR3: CATRLAGVWETQYF
V: TRBV28
length: 14

CDR3: CASSPMPGQGTREQYF
V: TRBV7-9
length: 16

CDR3: CAWSPGQAVMPQHF
V: TRBV30
length: 14

CDR3: CASGLGTGFTDTQYF
V: TRBV12-5
length: 15

CDR3: CASSLGAGGWETQYF
V: TRBV28
length: 15

CDR3: CSVSTGVNTEAFF
V: TRBV29-1
length: 13

CDR3: CSVTAGTGDREQFF
V: TRBV29-1
length: 14

CDR3: CASSQDMNTEAFF
V: TRBV4-3
length: 13

CDR3: CSVEDPGAGEYNEQFF
V: TRBV29-1
length: 16

CDR3: CASSPRVREGDTQYF
V: TRBV9
length: 15

CDR3: CASRYHRLSYEQYF
V: TRBV6-5
length: 14

CDR3: CASRRQSYTF
V: TRBV19
length: 10

CDR3: CASSETGQGGNSPLHF
V: TRBV5-1
length: 16

CDR3: CASSLGTSVYGYTF
V: TRBV7-2
length: 14

CDR3: CASSVAGQILNEQFF
V: TRBV9
length: 15

CDR3: CASNPGQGYEQYF
V: TRBV28
length: 13

CDR3: CASSLWRGGSSYNSPLHF
V: TRBV5-1
length: 18

CDR3: CASSIAARLDNEQFF
V: TRBV19
length: 15

CDR3: CASSLNPGTEAFF
V: TRBV7-3
length: 13

CDR3: CASSLGQANQPQHF
V: TRBV6-5
length: 14

CDR3: CATRQGGNTEAFF
V: TRBV2
length: 13

CDR3: CASSPFEGAADTEAFF
V: TRBV5-1
length: 16

CDR3: CASSPGQGLSQPQHF
V: TRBV25-1
length: 15

CDR3: CSAGNRDGYTF
V: TRBV20-1
length: 11

CDR3: CASSQALGQGPQETQYF
V: TRBV4-3
length: 17

CDR3: CASRQQGSNTEAFF
V: TRBV5-1
length: 14

CDR3: CASSSQGVIGGYTF
V: TRBV5-4
length: 14

CDR3: CASSVESEKLFF
V: TRBV7-8
length: 12

CDR3: CASSGLAGYNEQFF
V: TRBV28
length: 14

CDR3: CAISRQGTPYEQYF
V: TRBV10-3
length: 14

CDR3: CASSSPGQGSSYEQYF
V: TRBV7-2
length: 16

CDR3: CASSFFTGQGGGYTF
V: TRBV28
length: 15

CDR3: CASSSLRTENIQYF
V: TRBV7-2
length: 14

CDR3: CASSLVRGRGTGELFF
V: TRBV5-6
length: 16

CDR3: CASSQARMGETQYF
V: TRBV14
length: 14

CDR3: CASSLGGRRFDEQYF
V: TRBV5-1
length: 15

CDR3: CASSEARANEQFF
V: TRBV2
length: 13

CDR3: CSVGGGNEKLFF
V: TRBV29-1
length: 12